These 5 T cell receptor beta chains were sequenced from one sample in a study of T cells in Graves' hyperthyroidism and ophthalmopathy. RNA transcripts were the template for amplifying TCR beta CDR3 regions. The TCR CDR3 was amplified in a first-round RT-PCR using the HTBI primer set. TCRdb passed the multiplex PCR reads through MiXCR, listing each CDR3 protein once. This table holds 490,000 or so distinct CDR3 sequences, around a fifth found once. Sequencing used blood. Receptor source: a woman in her 70s with Graves' ophthalmopathy.

The chain uses TRBV5-5 and TRBJ1-3, with 8 bases matching TRBD1. The germline V gene encodes CDR1 SGHKS and CDR2 YYEKEE (reference sequence). The CDR3 contains 15 residues. After removal of 2 bases from V and 3 bases from J, the junction contained 4 bases not matched to a gene. CDR3 sequence (DNA): TGTGCCAGCAGCTTAGACAGGGGCTTTGGAAACACCATATATTTT. It translates to CASSLDRGFGNTIYF.

The chain carries TRBV4-1 and TRBJ2-4; D may be TRBD2 (5 bases). Trimming pared 0 bases from V and 9 bases from J, leaving 12 bases between. Germline CDR1 is MGHRA and CDR2 is YSYEKL. The CDR3 has 14 residues. The CDR3 DNA follows: TGCGCCAGCAGCCAAGATGAGGGAGAGGGCATTCAGTACTTC. Translating gives CASSQDEGEGIQYF.

This clonotype was detected a few times. V and J are TRBV15 and TRBJ2-7; 9 bases match TRBD1. V dropped 2 bases and J dropped 4; count of bases not matched to a gene: 3. The CDR3 covers 14 residues. CDR1 LNHNV and CDR2 YYDKDF come from the germline V gene (reference sequence). CDR3 sequence reads: CATSRPGQGYEQYF. In DNA form, the CDR3 reads TGTGCCACCAGCAGACCGGGACAGGGATACGAGCAGTACTTC.

The chain couples TRBV9 to TRBJ2-2; no clear D. The V and J ends lost 1 base and 0 bases respectively, with 7 bases between them. CDR1 is SGDLS, CDR2 YYNGEE, per germline. This CDR3 is built from 15 residues. CDR3 sequence (DNA): TGTGCCAGCAGCGTAAGCCCAGCGAACACCGGGGAGCTGTTTTTT. Protein sequence: CASSVSPANTGELFF.

The chain recombines TRBV20-1 with TRBJ1-2; TRBD1 aligns across 12 bases. CDR3 length equals 14 residues. After removal of 5 bases from V and 6 bases from J, the junction contained 7 bases not matched to a gene. Looked up from germline, CDR1 is DFQATT and CDR2 is SNEGSKA (reference sequence). DNA of the CDR3: TGCAGTGCTGTCGGGACAGGGGGCTCTGATGGCTACACCTTC. This encodes CSAVGTGGSDGYTF.